The 17 T cell receptor beta chains below all came from one sample that was sequenced in a study of blood T cell repertoires in COVID-19. The assay was immunoSEQ multiplex PCR, and TCRdb's table has in-frame clones only and misses some. The sample carries about 150,000 clones, roughly 84% recorded once. The sequencing sample was made of peripheral blood. The source of these receptors is a human donor in a cohort sampled during active COVID-19.

V usage is TRBV2 and J usage is TRBJ1-4; maybe TRBD1 (5 bases). With 2 bases removed from V and 0 bases from J, the gap between germline ends came to 10 bases. This CDR3 is built from 16 residues. The V gene's germline CDR1 is SNHLY and CDR2 FYNNEI. CDR3 sequence: CASSEQGRATNEKLFF. The CDR3 DNA sequence: TGTGCCAGCAGTGAACAGGGCCGAGCAACTAATGAAAAACTGTTTTTT.

This clone showed up just once. The chain's CDR3 is CASSSRGTGAANTEAFF. The CDR3 nucleotides are TGTGCCAGCAGTTCGAGGGGGACAGGGGCCGCGAACACTGAAGCTTTCTTT. The chain joins TRBV28 to TRBJ1-1, with 10 bases lining up with TRBD1. CDR3 length equals 17 residues. Trimming at V came to 4 bases and at J to 1 base, leaving 9 bases not matched to a gene. Looked up from germline, CDR1 is MDHEN and CDR2 is SYDVKM.

The chain joins TRBV6-1 to TRBJ2-5, with TRBD2 matching over 14 bases. The length of the CDR3 is 16 residues. The germline gives CDR1 MNHNS, CDR2 SASEGT. With V trimmed by 3 bases and J by 6 bases, 6 bases remained unmatched. DNA for the CDR3: TGTGCCAGCAGTGACGGACTAGCGGGGGGCCAGAAGACCCAGTACTTC. This codes for CASSDGLAGGQKTQYF.

This clone was seen just once. The genes are TRBV7-2 and TRBJ2-1; 10 nucleotides agree with TRBD2. In germline, CDR1 is SGHTA, CDR2 FQGNSA. The CDR3 consists of 14 residues. Losses at the gene ends were 5 bases for V and 5 bases for J; bases not matched to a gene: 3. The CDR3 coding sequence is TGTGCCAGCAGCCGGACTAGCGGAAACAATGAGCAGTTCTTC. This gives the protein CASSRTSGNNEQFF.

This clone was seen only once. The chain links TRBV28 to TRBJ1-5; D not certain. The germline gives CDR1 MDHEN, CDR2 SYDVKM. V lost 2 bases, J lost 5 bases, and 10 bases lay in between. CDR3 length: 14 residues. The CDR3 loop is CASSLVSFDQPQHF. The CDR3 region has the DNA TGTGCCAGCAGTTTAGTGTCGTTCGATCAGCCCCAGCATTTT.

The chain employs TRBV10-3 and TRBJ2-7; TRBD1 agrees at 8 bases. CDR1 ENHRY and CDR2 SYGVKD come from the germline V gene. CDR3 size: 16 residues. J lost 3 bases, V lost 0 bases, and 7 bases had no gene match. This CDR3 is CAISESNSGQGYEQYF. CDR3 coding DNA: TGTGCCATCAGTGAGTCGAACTCCGGACAGGGCTACGAGCAGTACTTC.

This clone was counted between two and nine times. Additional DNA sequences in this sample encode the identical CDR3. The rearrangement joins TRBV5-1 to TRBJ2-2, with 7 bases identical to TRBD1. This CDR3 has 15 amino acids. CDR1 and CDR2 from the germline V gene are SGHRS and YFSETQ. The J segment lost 0 bases and the V segment lost 3 bases, leaving 2 bases of the junction unmatched. The CDR3 loop reads CASSSTGSNTGELFF. CDR3 in DNA: TGCGCCAGCAGCTCGACAGGGTCGAACACCGGGGAGCTGTTTTTT.

V and J are TRBV6-1 and TRBJ2-2; 10 bases map to TRBD2. Trimming took 2 bases from V and 6 from J; bases not matched to a gene: 6. The CDR3 runs 16 residues. Germline CDR1 is MNHNS and CDR2 is SASEGT. The CDR3 DNA is TGTGCCAGCAGTGAACCCGGACTAGCGGTACCCGGGGAGCTGTTTTTT. It specifies CASSEPGLAVPGELFF.

This clone is a singleton in its sample. The CDR3 is CASSLTGTNTGELFF. DNA of the CDR3: TGTGCCAGCAGCTTAACTGGCACGAACACCGGGGAGCTGTTTTTT. The J gene is TRBJ2-2, the V gene TRBV7-3; D unclear. The CDR3 covers 15 residues. Per germline, CDR1 SGHTA and CDR2 FQGTGA. The germline V and J ends were trimmed by 0 bases and 0 bases, with 5 bases remaining between them.

This sequence joins TRBV6-1 and TRBJ2-7, with a tentative D call TRBD2 (6 bases). This CDR3 contains 13 residues. CDR1 MNHNS and CDR2 SASEGT come from the germline V gene. The V end was cut by 2 bases, the J end by 10 bases, with 15 bases between. The CDR3 coding sequence is TGTGCCAGCAGTGAATCTGGGGACTCAGATCAGTACGTC. Amino acid sequence: CASSESGDSDQYV.

The chain uses TRBV4-1 and TRBJ1-1; 8 bases align to TRBD1. Per germline, CDR1 MGHRA and CDR2 YSYEKL. The length of the CDR3 is 17 residues. J lost 6 bases, V lost 1 base, and 13 bases had no gene match. The CDR3 is CASSQGRYFQGAAEAFF. CDR3 sequence (DNA): TGCGCCAGCAGCCAAGGGAGGTATTTTCAGGGGGCGGCTGAAGCTTTCTTT.

This clone was seen just once. J is TRBJ1-5 and V is TRBV2; no clear D. Germline assignment: CDR1 SNHLY and CDR2 FYNNEI. V lost 5 bases, J lost 3 bases, and 11 bases lay in between. The CDR3 is made up of 14 amino acids. The CDR3 spells CASSRGQPNQPQHF. CDR3 DNA sequence: TGTGCCAGCAGTAGAGGGCAGCCCAATCAGCCCCAGCATTTT.

The chain has TRBV5-4 and TRBJ2-5, with TRBD2 matching over 9 bases. The CDR3 spans 16 residues. The V segment lost 3 bases and the J segment 2 bases; nucleotides outside the gene matches: 8. Germline CDR1 and CDR2: SGHNT and YYREEE (reference sequence). CDR3 DNA: TGTGCCAGCAGCTCCCCCCAGACTAGCGGACAAGAGACCCAGTACTTC. Protein product: CASSSPQTSGQETQYF. Combining the CDR3 with reference TRBV5-4 and TRBJ2-5 gives the whole variable domain ETGVTQSPTHLIKTRGQQVTLRCSSQSGHNTVSWYQQALGQGPQFIFQYYREEENGRGNFPPRFSGLQFPNYSSELNVNALELDDSALYLCASSSPQTSGQETQYFGPGTRLLVL.

This clone came up a few times. The chain recombines TRBV28 with TRBJ2-7; D is unclear. Germline V gene sequence: CDR1 MDHEN, CDR2 SYDVKM. Trimming pared 8 bases from V and 3 bases from J, leaving 20 bases between. The CDR3 contains 15 residues. The CDR3 DNA reads TGTGCCAGCCCGCCGAGCTCGCCCCCTGGCTACGAGCAGTACGTC. Protein sequence: CASPPSSPPGYEQYV.

The chain links TRBV2 to TRBJ1-1; D is possibly TRBD1 (6 bases). This CDR3 contains 13 residues. V lost 11 bases and J 3 bases, leaving 16 bases between the germline ends. Germline V gene lookup returns CDR1 SNHLY and CDR2 FYNNEI. CDR3 residues: CAWMWGRDTEAFF. CDR3 DNA sequence: TGTGCCTGGATGTGGGGGCGGGACACTGAAGCTTTCTTT.

V gene TRBV11-3 combines with J gene TRBJ2-3; 8 positions match TRBD1. CDR3 length equals 16 residues. V lost 4 bases to trimming and J lost 3 bases; unmatched junction nucleotides: 9. The V gene's germline CDR1 is SGHNT and CDR2 YENEEA. The CDR3 DNA sequence: TGTGCCAGCAGCTACCGGACAGGGTTTGGGACAGATACGCAGTATTTT. This encodes CASSYRTGFGTDTQYF. Based on the CDR3 plus reference TRBV11-3 and TRBJ2-3, the full variable domain is EAGVVQSPRYKIIEKKQPVAFWCNPISGHNTLYWYLQNLGQGPELLIRYENEEAVDDSQLPKDRFSAERLKGVDSTLKIQPAELGDSAVYLCASSYRTGFGTDTQYFGPGTRLTVL.

This sequence joins TRBV30 and TRBJ2-1; 8 positions match TRBD2. The ends lost 4 bases at V and 3 bases at J; junction bases unmatched: 8. CDR1 and CDR2 from the germline V gene are GTSNPN and SVGIG (reference sequence). This CDR3 is built from 15 residues. Here the CDR3 DNA reads TGTGCCTGGACCCACGGCGGGGGGCACTACAATGAGCAGTTCTTC. This encodes CAWTHGGGHYNEQFF. Complete variable domain (other parts from reference TRBV30 and TRBJ2-1): SQTIHQWPATLVQPVGSPLSLECTVEGTSNPNLYWYRQAAGRGLQLLFYSVGIGQISSEVPQNLSASRPQDRQFILSSKKLLLSDSGFYLCAWTHGGGHYNEQFFGPGTRLTVL.